This T cell receptor (beta chain) was recorded in a study of cytomegalovirus exposure and HLA in healthy donors. Study results and limitations: A previous analysis found most TCR beta V segments productive roughly 90% or roughly 30% of the time.

CDR1 MGHDK and CDR2 SYGVNS come from the germline V gene. This CDR3 is built from 15 residues. The J segment lost 10 bases and the V segment lost 3 bases, leaving 14 bases of the junction unmatched. The PCR contained 60 Vbeta and 13 Jbeta primers. The table came from immunoSEQ multiplex PCR; TCRdb's copy has only in-frame clones and leaves some out. The record lists approximately 72,000 clones, of which the ten most abundant hold 2.5% to 3%. Concerning this clone: Its antigen remains unidentified.

This receptor was identified in a man aged 40-55 years in good health and CMV-seronegative. The sequenced material came from PBMCs. The rearrangement joins TRBV25-1 to TRBJ2-7; 8 nucleotides agree with TRBD2. In DNA, the CDR3 is TGTGCCAGCAGTGATCTCGGGGGGGGGCAGGGAAAACAGTACTTC. It translates to CASSDLGGGQGKQYF.